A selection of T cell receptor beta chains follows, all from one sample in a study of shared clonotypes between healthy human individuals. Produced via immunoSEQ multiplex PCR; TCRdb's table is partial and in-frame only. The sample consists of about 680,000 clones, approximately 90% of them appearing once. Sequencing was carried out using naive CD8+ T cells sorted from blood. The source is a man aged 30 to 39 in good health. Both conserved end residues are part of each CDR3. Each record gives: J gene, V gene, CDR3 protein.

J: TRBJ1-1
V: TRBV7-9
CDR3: CASSWRSSRNTEAFF

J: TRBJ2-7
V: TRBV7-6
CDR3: CASSLRSASDRSYEQYF

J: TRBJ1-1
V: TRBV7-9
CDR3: CASSSSMGVSNTEAFF

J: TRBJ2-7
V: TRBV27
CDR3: CASGPRAHEQYF

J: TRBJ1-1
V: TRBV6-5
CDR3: CASSYSRLGLEAFF

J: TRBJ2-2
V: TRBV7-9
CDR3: CASSWTGGGYTGELFF

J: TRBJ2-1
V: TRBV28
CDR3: CASSLMVTGYNEQFF

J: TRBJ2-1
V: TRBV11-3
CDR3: CASKVAGGLEQFF

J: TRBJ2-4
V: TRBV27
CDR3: CASSLGLSKNIQYF

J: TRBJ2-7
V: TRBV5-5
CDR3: CASRELEGSYEQYF

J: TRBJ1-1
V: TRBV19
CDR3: CASSVENRGVDTEAFF

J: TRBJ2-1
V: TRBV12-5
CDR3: CASGRGLKPGNEQFF

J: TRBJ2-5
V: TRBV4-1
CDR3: CASSQASGPSFQETQYF

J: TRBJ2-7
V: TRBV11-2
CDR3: CASSLGQGYMYEQYF

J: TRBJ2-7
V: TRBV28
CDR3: CASTSTSALSYEQYF

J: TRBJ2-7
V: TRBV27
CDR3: CASSWGEPLTATYEQYF

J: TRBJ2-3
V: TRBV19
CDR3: CASSIGASGVFTDTQYF

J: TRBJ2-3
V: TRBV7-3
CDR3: CASSPSPSLSGLDTQYF

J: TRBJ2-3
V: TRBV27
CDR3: CASTFRGEDTQYF

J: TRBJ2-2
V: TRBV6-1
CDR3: CASSEAYSIGGESTGELFF

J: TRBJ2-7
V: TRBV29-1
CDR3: CSVSLAGGSSYEQYF

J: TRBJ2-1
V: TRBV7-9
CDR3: CASSRTISSDYSYNEQFF

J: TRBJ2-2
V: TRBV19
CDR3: CASGWDTGELFF

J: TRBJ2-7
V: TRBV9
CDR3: CASSVLAGGIYEQYF

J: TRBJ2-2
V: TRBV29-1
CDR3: CSVAGTGGSGELFF

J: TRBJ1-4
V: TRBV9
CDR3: CASSVDGTSNEKLFF

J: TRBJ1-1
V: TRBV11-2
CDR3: CASSFGDLLGTEAFF

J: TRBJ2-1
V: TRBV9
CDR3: CASSAQGASYNEQFF

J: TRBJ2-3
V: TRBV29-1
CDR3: CSVEDRLAGGPTDTQYF

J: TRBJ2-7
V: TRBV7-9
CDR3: CASSGRSYEQYF

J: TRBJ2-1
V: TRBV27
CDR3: CASSFPARGAARQFF

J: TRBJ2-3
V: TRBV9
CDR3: CASSVLLWDTQYF

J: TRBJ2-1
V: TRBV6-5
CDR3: CASSGLAGTYNEQFF

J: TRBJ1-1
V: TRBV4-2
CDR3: CASSLGENTEAFF

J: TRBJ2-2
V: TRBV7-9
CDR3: CASSFNPGTANTGELFF

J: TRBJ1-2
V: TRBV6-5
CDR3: CASSPGLYGYTF

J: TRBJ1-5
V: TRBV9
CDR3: CASSDGSSNQPQHF

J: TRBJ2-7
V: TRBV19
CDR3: CASTLTAEAFYEQYF

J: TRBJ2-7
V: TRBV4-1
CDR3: CASSQDEGTTGNEQYF

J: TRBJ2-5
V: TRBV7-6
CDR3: CASSLVFSGEGLQETQYF

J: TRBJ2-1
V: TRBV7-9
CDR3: CASSYPSGMSYNEQFF

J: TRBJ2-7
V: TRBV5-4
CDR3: CASSLWREAPYEQYF

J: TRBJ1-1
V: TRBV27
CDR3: CASSWGEGANTEAFF

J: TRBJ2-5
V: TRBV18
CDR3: CASSGTGEETQYF

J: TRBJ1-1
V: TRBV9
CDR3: CASSVEGANTEAFF

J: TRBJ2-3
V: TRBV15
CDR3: CATSRIEDTDTQYF

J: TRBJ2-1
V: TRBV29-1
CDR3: CSVEGFLAGPYNEQFF

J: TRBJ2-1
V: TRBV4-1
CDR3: CASSQDASGYNEQFF

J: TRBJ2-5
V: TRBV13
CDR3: CASSPRTSGQETQYF

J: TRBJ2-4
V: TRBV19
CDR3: CASSNGQGVGGKNIQYF

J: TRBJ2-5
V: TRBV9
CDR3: CASSAGGEETQYF

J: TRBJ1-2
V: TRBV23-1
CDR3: CASSQSLPVMVGYTF

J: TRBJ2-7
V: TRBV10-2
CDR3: CASSGPGLATYEQYF

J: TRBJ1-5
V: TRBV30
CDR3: CAWDRSEGGNQPQHF

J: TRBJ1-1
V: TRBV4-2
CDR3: CASSQGSEAFF